The T cell receptor beta chain under discussion was sequenced for a study of TIL therapy for anti-PD-1-resistant metastatic lung cancer. Study background: Tumor harvest preceded PD-1/PD-L1 blockade, followed by nivolumab treatment. Patients had a median age of about 50 years (range about 35-75). Study-level findings and limits: The baseline peripheral repertoire was partially replaced by infused TIL clonotypes that later decayed.

About this clone itself: Antigen: not known.

The libraries were made with immunoSEQ v3. Each library reached about 2.1 million read pairs, or about 4.5-6.5 million at deep level. Here immunoSEQ multiplex PCR was the method, and the copy in TCRdb shows in-frame clones only, minus some. Here the sample spans some 57,000 clones, around 87% being singletons. The CDR3 is 12 amino acids. Trimming cost V 0 bases and J 10 bases, with 8 bases left between them. CDR1 and CDR2 from the germline V gene are SGDLS and YYNGEE. Sample time point: pre-treatment sample, taken before nivolumab and TIL therapy. The sequenced sample was blood, obtained at baseline. The receptor comes from a person aged 25 to 80 with non-small cell lung cancer. The chain combines TRBV9 with TRBJ2-1, with D possibly called TRBD1 or TRBD2 (5 bases each). CDR3 residues: CASSVVEGEQFF. The DNA of the CDR3 is TGTGCCAGCAGCGTAGTTGAGGGGGAGCAGTTCTTC.